Listed here are 13 T cell receptor beta chains from one sample, sequenced in a study of control samples from healthy donors and cancer patients. Profiling relied on immunoSEQ multiplex PCR, and the TCRdb table lists in-frame clones only, not all of them. The sample records just over 50,000 clones, around nine tenths being singletons. Sequences were obtained from PBMCs. These receptor sequences come from a man aged 50 or older with head and neck cancer.

This chain's CDR3 is CASSFNRGGTEAFF. The CDR3 DNA reads as TGCGCCAGCAGCTTCAACAGGGGCGGTACTGAAGCTTTCTTT. The chain is built from TRBV4-1 and TRBJ1-1, with 7 bases matching TRBD1. Germline lookup yields CDR1 MGHRA and CDR2 YSYEKL. The V segment lost 5 bases and the J segment 5 bases; nucleotides outside the gene matches: 8. The CDR3 covers 14 residues.

V and J are TRBV4-1 and TRBJ2-7; the D gene is possibly TRBD1 (6 bases). CDR1 and CDR2 (germline): MGHRA, YSYEKL. This CDR3 is built from 15 residues. V lost 1 base and J lost 1, with 11 bases in between. CDR3 coding DNA: TGCGCCAGCAGCCAAGGACAGGACTTATCCTACGAGCAGTACTTC. Its translation is CASSQGQDLSYEQYF.

This chain uses TRBV11-3 with TRBJ1-2; TRBD1 agrees at 7 bases. The germline gives CDR1 SGHNT, CDR2 YENEEA. V was pared by 2 bases and J by 0 bases, with 3 bases of the junction left unmatched. The CDR3 is 15 residues long. In nucleotides, the CDR3 is TGTGCCAGCAGCTTAAAAGGGGGCTCTAACTATGGCTACACCTTC. Translating it yields CASSLKGGSNYGYTF.

This chain uses TRBV28 with TRBJ1-1; D uncertain. The CDR3 covers 11 residues. Trimming left V 8 bases short and J 5 bases short, with 9 bases between. CDR1 and CDR2 from the germline V gene are MDHEN and SYDVKM. The CDR3 spells CASLSETEAFF. As DNA, the CDR3 is TGTGCCAGCTTATCTGAGACTGAAGCTTTCTTT.

The genes are TRBV27 and TRBJ1-5; 7 positions match TRBD1. The germline V gene has CDR1 MNHEY and CDR2 SMNVEV (reference sequence). The CDR3 consists of 15 residues. Unmatched junction bases numbered 7, after V lost 6 bases and J lost 2 bases. CDR3 residues: CASRRGGGGNQPQHF. DNA for the CDR3: TGTGCCAGCAGACGAGGGGGCGGTGGCAATCAGCCCCAGCATTTT.

The J gene is TRBJ1-5, the V gene TRBV7-2; D is possibly TRBD1 (5 bases). The CDR3 spans 15 residues. CDR1 SGHTA and CDR2 FQGNSA come from the germline V gene. Trimming left V 1 base short and J 3 bases short, with 10 bases between. The CDR3 protein is CASSLVPGPNQPQHF. CDR3 DNA sequence: TGTGCCAGCAGCTTAGTCCCAGGGCCCAATCAGCCCCAGCATTTT. Full variable domain (rest looked up from reference TRBV7-2 and TRBJ1-5): GAGVSQSPSNKVTEKGKDVELRCDPISGHTALYWYRQSLGQGLEFLIYFQGNSAPDKSGLPSDRFSAERTGGSVSTLTIQRTQQEDSAVYLCASSLVPGPNQPQHFGDGTRLSIL.

On this clone itself: This sample includes further DNA sequences coding for the same CDR3. The chain couples TRBV14 to TRBJ2-1; no definite D call. Between the trimmed V and J ends, which lost 4 bases and 6 bases, there was a span of 19 bases. This CDR3 region has 16 residues. CDR1 is SGHDN and CDR2 is FVKESK in the germline V gene. The CDR3 coding sequence is TGTGCCAGCAGCCCTGTGGTAAGAGGTACTATCAATGAGCAGTTCTTC. Its protein product is CASSPVVRGTINEQFF.

The chain combines TRBV6-1 with TRBJ1-6; D not certain. Germline lookup yields CDR1 MNHNS and CDR2 SASEGT. V was cut by 2 bases and J by 5 bases, with 10 bases left in between. The CDR3 totals 15 residues. The CDR3 DNA reads TGTGCCAGCAGTGAAAGGAGGCAGAATAATTCACCCCTCCACTTT. Translation: CASSERRQNNSPLHF.

The chain couples TRBV5-1 to TRBJ2-5; 8 bases fit TRBD2. The V gene's germline CDR1 is SGHRS and CDR2 YFSETQ. V trimming: 4 bases; J trimming: 2 bases; junction bases outside the gene matches: 13. The CDR3 is made up of 17 amino acids. CDR3 in DNA: TGCGCCAGCAGCCCTACTTCGGGCTTAGCGGGACAAGAGACCCAGTACTTC. Protein: CASSPTSGLAGQETQYF.

The chain joins TRBV7-2 to TRBJ2-2; D remains unclear. The V gene lost 5 bases and the J gene lost 4 bases, with 11 bases spanning the gap. Per the germline V gene, CDR1 is SGHTA and CDR2 is FQGNSA. CDR3 length: 14 amino acids. CDR3 nucleotide sequence: TGTGCCAGCAGCCCCCTATTGAGCACCGGGGAGCTGTTTTTT. It codes for CASSPLLSTGELFF.

The gene calls are TRBV4-2 and TRBJ2-3, with 9 bases fitting TRBD2. The V and J ends lost 0 bases and 1 base, in that order; junction bases with no gene match: 5. Germline lookup yields CDR1 LGHNA and CDR2 YNFKEQ. This CDR3 has 17 residues. CDR3 region: CASSQDPGGRGTDTQYF. In DNA, the CDR3 is TGTGCCAGCAGCCAAGATCCCGGCGGGAGGGGCACAGATACGCAGTATTTT.

This clone was recorded once. The V gene is TRBV30, the J gene TRBJ2-7; possibly TRBD2 for D (6 bases). Germline V gene lookup returns CDR1 GTSNPN and CDR2 SVGIG (reference sequence). This CDR3 has 17 residues. V was cut by 3 bases and J by 0 bases, with 21 bases left in between. The DNA of the CDR3 is TGTGCCTGGAGAGGGGATCATTGGGACTCTAGCTCCTACGAGCAGTACTTC. This gives the protein CAWRGDHWDSSSYEQYF. Full variable domain (outside the CDR3, taken from reference TRBV30 and TRBJ2-7): SQTIHQWPATLVQPVGSPLSLECTVEGTSNPNLYWYRQAAGRGLQLLFYSVGIGQISSEVPQNLSASRPQDRQFILSSKKLLLSDSGFYLCAWRGDHWDSSSYEQYFGPGTRLTVT.

The chain has TRBV28 and TRBJ1-3, with a weak D call TRBD1 (6 bases). This CDR3 spans 15 amino acids. Germline CDR1 and CDR2: MDHEN and SYDVKM. V was clipped by 2 bases and J by 7 bases, with 15 bases between them. The CDR3 region has the DNA TGTGCCAGCAGTTTAGGGGGCAGCCGGGGGAACACCATATATTTT. Translation gives CASSLGGSRGNTIYF.